This TCR beta chain was obtained from a study of blood T cells in healthy people across ages. On this clonotype: One end of the junction is discordant with germline, which a read error may explain.

The germline gives CDR1 DFQATT, CDR2 SNEGSKA (reference sequence). The CDR3 sequence is 14 residues long. Donor samples were obtained from healthy Caucasian individuals from Russia, aged about 6 to 100. Next came a second PCR, run for about 7 to 12 cycles, which used a sample-barcoded 5' primer along with a J-beta primer mix. Each CDR3 protein is one row after TCRdb ran MiXCR on the 5' RACE reads. Here the sample spans roughly 1,500,000 distinct CDR3 sequences, about 31% being singletons. The specimen was blood. The chain joins TRBV20-1 to TRBJ2-3; TRBD1 is a possible D gene (6 bases). The receptor was isolated from a woman aged 30 to 39 in good health. CDR3 DNA: TGCGGTGCTAGCAGGGGCCTTAGCACAGATACGCAGTATTTT. As protein: CGASRGLSTDTQYF.